This TCR beta chain was sequenced during a study of blood T cell repertoires in COVID-19. Overall study: Spain, Italy and the United States supplied samples that represented acute and convalescent COVID-19. The analysed material was cDNA or gDNA that came from T cells, B-cell-depleted T cells, or PBMCs.

The data were produced by immunoSEQ multiplex PCR, yet TCRdb's version contains in-frame clones alone and is incomplete. The sample carries about 160,000 clones, over 75% recorded once. The CDR3 spans 13 residues. The V gene lost 0 bases and the J gene lost 7 bases, with 7 bases spanning the gap. Participants had their cohort set by participant-reported clinical history. Either two negative PCRs, clearance, or symptom resolution qualified Cohort 3 donors as recovered. Sequencing was carried out using PBMCs or T cells enriched from blood (not recorded which). The clonotype comes from a man in his forties who had recovered from COVID-19. The chain uses TRBV23-1 and TRBJ2-4, with unresolved D. TRBV23-1 falls under the ORF class, with uncertain function. The CDR3 loop reads CASSQSFGNIQYF. The CDR3 DNA follows: TGCGCCAGCAGTCAATCTTTCGGGAACATTCAGTACTTC.